Below, 28 T cell receptor beta chains from the same sample are listed, as sequenced in a study of T cell repertoires in cytomegalovirus infection. TCRdb fed the reads into MiXCR, producing one record per CDR3 protein. Of about 490,000 distinct CDR3 sequences in the sample, approximately 10% were seen once. The sequenced material came from PBMCs. Every receptor here comes from a human donor in good health (CMV status not recorded). Some clones in this sample may be carry-over from other donors' samples.

This clonotype was detected ten times or more. The chain has TRBV7-3 and TRBJ1-2, with D hard to call. Germline V gene sequence: CDR1 SGHTA, CDR2 FQGTGA. Trimming cost V 3 bases and J 14 bases, with 16 bases left between them. This CDR3 comprises 12 residues. CDR3 protein: CASSFPSGGATF. The DNA for the CDR3 is TGTGCCAGCAGCTTCCCGTCAGGAGGAGCTACCTTC.

The chain's CDR3 is CASSPGKAHSNQPQHF. The CDR3 nucleotides are TGTGCCAGCAGCCCAGGGAAAGCACATTCCAATCAGCCCCAGCATTTT. The chain recombines TRBV27 with TRBJ1-5; D possibly corresponds to TRBD1 (5 bases). Deletions cut 6 bases from V and 3 bases from J, with 18 bases between. Germline CDR1 and CDR2: MNHEY and SMNVEV (reference sequence). There are 16 residues in the CDR3.

The gene calls are TRBV6-2 or TRBV6-3 and TRBJ1-2; TRBD1 matches 8 bases. V shed 5 bases, J shed 2 bases, and the junction held 19 bases outside the gene matches. The CDR3 has 19 amino acids. Germline assignment: CDR1 MNHEY and CDR2 SVGEGT. CDR3 nucleotides: TGTGCCAGCAGTATACGACTCAGGGGGCGAAACAAAGAAAACTATGGCTACACCTTC. This gives the protein CASSIRLRGRNKENYGYTF.

J is TRBJ2-7 and V is TRBV28; D unresolved. The CDR3 is made up of 14 amino acids. V lost 9 bases and J lost 2, with 17 bases in between. Germline loops: CDR1 MDHEN, CDR2 SYDVKM. The CDR3 sequence: CASGSNGHTYEQYF. For the CDR3, the DNA is TGTGCCAGTGGCTCTAATGGGCATACCTACGAGCAGTACTTC.

The sample holds many counts of this clonotype. This sequence joins TRBV7-9 and TRBJ1-2; possibly TRBD1 for D (5 bases). CDR3 length equals 17 residues. Germline CDR1 reads SEHNR; CDR2 reads FQNEAQ (reference sequence). V was trimmed by 5 bases and J by 2 bases, leaving 21 bases between them. CDR3 nucleotide sequence: TGTGCCAGCAGCCCCCGGGTCAGGAGGGACTCCAACTATGGCTACACCTTC. Translation gives CASSPRVRRDSNYGYTF.

This clonotype has at least ten counts. The chain joins TRBV11-2 to TRBJ2-3; D possibly corresponds to TRBD2 (5 bases). Germline CDR1 and CDR2: SGHAT and FQNNGV. The CDR3 spans 12 residues. The V gene lost 5 bases and the J gene lost 3 bases, with 6 bases spanning the gap. CDR3 in amino acids: CASSRGTDTQYF. The CDR3 nucleotides read TGTGCCAGCAGCCGAGGGACAGATACGCAGTATTTT.

V is TRBV29-1 and J is TRBJ2-5; D not certain. This CDR3 comprises 10 residues. V lost 7 bases, J lost 0 bases, and 3 bases lay in between. The germline V gene encodes CDR1 SQVTM and CDR2 ANQGSEA. CDR3 DNA: TGCAGCGCTTACCAAGAGACCCAGTACTTC. This codes for CSAYQETQYF.

Many counts were recorded for this clonotype. The rearrangement links TRBV5-6 to TRBJ2-1, with D perhaps given as TRBD1 or TRBD2 (7 bases each). The germline V gene has CDR1 SGHDT and CDR2 YYEEEE. This CDR3 is built from 17 residues. Deletions cut 4 bases from V and 9 bases from J, with 26 bases between. CDR3 residues: CASSRWGGGLPGGEQFF. CDR3 nucleotides: TGTGCCAGCAGCAGGTGGGGCGGGGGCCTCCCAGGGGGTGAGCAGTTCTTC.

The sample holds many counts of this clonotype. This chain connects TRBV20-1 to TRBJ2-7; TRBD1 agrees at 7 bases. Germline V gene data show CDR1 as DFQATT and CDR2 as SNEGSKA (reference sequence). The junction had 9 bases not matched to a gene; V was cut back by 1 base and J by 6 bases. This CDR3 contains 14 residues. This CDR3 is CSARGRQGPFEQYF. For the CDR3, the DNA is TGCAGTGCTAGAGGTCGACAGGGTCCCTTCGAGCAGTACTTC.

This clonotype was detected many times. The rearrangement links TRBV7-6 to TRBJ2-5; 10 nucleotides match TRBD2. Germline CDR1 SGHVS, CDR2 FNYEAQ. V gave up 2 bases and J gave up 1 base; unmatched junction bases: 7. The CDR3 runs 17 residues. The CDR3 coding sequence is TGTGCCAGCAGCTTAAGGGGAGGACTAGCGGCCCAAGAGACCCAGTACTTC. This encodes CASSLRGGLAAQETQYF. Combining the CDR3 with reference TRBV7-6 and TRBJ2-5 gives the whole variable domain GAGVSQSPRYKVTKRGQDVALRCDPISGHVSLYWYRQALGQGPEFLTYFNYEAQQDKSGLPNDRFSAERPEGSISTLTIQRTEQRDSAMYRCASSLRGGLAAQETQYFGPGTRLLVL.

This clonotype was counted at least ten times. The gene calls are TRBV7-9 and TRBJ2-1; 8 bases align to TRBD1. This CDR3 is 16 amino acids long. Trimming at V came to 5 bases and at J to 7 bases, leaving 13 bases not matched to a gene. Germline CDR1 SEHNR, CDR2 FQNEAQ (reference sequence). CDR3 residues: CASSAGQGGWGNEQFF. CDR3 nucleotide sequence: TGTGCCAGCAGCGCTGGACAGGGAGGTTGGGGAAATGAGCAGTTCTTC.

The chain employs TRBV30 and TRBJ2-1, with 12 bases matching TRBD1. CDR3 length: 14 amino acids. The germline gives CDR1 GTSNPN, CDR2 SVGIG (reference sequence). After removal of 4 bases from V and 10 bases from J, the junction contained 8 bases not matched to a gene. The CDR3 DNA follows: TGTGCCTGGAACCGGGACAGGGGGCTGGGGGAGCAGTTCTTC. This gives the protein CAWNRDRGLGEQFF.

The J gene is TRBJ1-2, the V gene TRBV2, with 7 bases lining up with TRBD1. Germline lookup yields CDR1 SNHLY and CDR2 FYNNEI. The CDR3 is 16 amino acids. The junction had 14 bases not matched to a gene; V was cut back by 4 bases and J by 6 bases. For the CDR3, the DNA is TGTGCCAGCAGTGTTGTTTTGGGACAGCTCTTTCATGGCTACACCTTC. It is translated as CASSVVLGQLFHGYTF. The variable domain in full, with the rest retrieved from reference TRBV2 and TRBJ1-2, is EPEVTQTPSHQVTQMGQEVILRCVPISNHLYFYWYRQILGQKVEFLVSFYNNEISEKSEIFDDQFSVERPDGSNFTLKIRSTKLEDSAMYFCASSVVLGQLFHGYTFGSGTRLTVV.

This chain uses TRBV5-1 with TRBJ2-3, with D perhaps matching TRBD1 or TRBD2 (5 bases each). The length of the CDR3 is 14 residues. Trimming took 4 bases from V and 2 from J, leaving 11 bases between them. Germline-derived CDR1 and CDR2 are SGHRS and YFSETQ. The CDR3 loop is CASSTGRITDTQYF. DNA for the CDR3: TGCGCCAGCAGCACGGGACGGATCACAGATACGCAGTATTTT.

V is TRBV6-2 or TRBV6-3 and J is TRBJ1-1; D may be TRBD1 (5 bases). The CDR3 sequence is 13 residues long. Germline V gives CDR1 MNHEY, CDR2 SVGEGT. V was cut by 7 bases and J by 5 bases, with 14 bases left in between. CDR3 loop: CASTSVGLTEAFF. CDR3 in DNA: TGTGCCAGCACCTCGGTGGGACTTACTGAAGCTTTCTTT.

The chain couples TRBV12-3 or TRBV12-4 to TRBJ2-5, with TRBD2 identical over 7 bases. J lost 6 bases, V lost 2 bases, and 6 bases had no gene match. The length of the CDR3 is 14 residues. CDR3 DNA sequence: TGTGCCAGCAGTTTACTAGCGGACTTTAAGACCCAGTACTTC. It specifies CASSLLADFKTQYF.

This clonotype was seen ten or more times. This chain connects TRBV2 to TRBJ1-1; the match to TRBD1 covers 11 bases. The CDR3 covers 14 residues. With 7 bases clipped from V and 6 bases from J, the junction kept 7 bases outside the gene matches. Germline V lookup: CDR1 SNHLY, CDR2 FYNNEI. This CDR3 reads CASIPPDRGPEAFF. The CDR3 DNA follows: TGTGCCAGCATACCCCCGGACAGGGGGCCTGAAGCTTTCTTT.

V is TRBV2 and J is TRBJ1-2; 12 nucleotides agree with TRBD1. From germline, CDR1 is SNHLY and CDR2 FYNNEI. V gave up 5 bases and J gave up 0 bases; unmatched junction bases: 10. The CDR3 covers 18 residues. The CDR3: CASSLIRDRGLSNYGYTF. The CDR3 nucleotides are TGTGCCAGCAGTTTAATCCGGGACAGGGGGCTATCTAACTATGGCTACACCTTC.

The chain recombines TRBV29-1 with TRBJ2-7, with 11 bases identical to TRBD2. The CDR3 has 13 amino acids. From germline, CDR1 is SQVTM and CDR2 ANQGSEA. V trimming: 6 bases; J trimming: 7 bases; junction bases outside the gene matches: 8. This CDR3 is CSVVTSGAEEQYF. In DNA, the CDR3 is TGCAGCGTCGTGACTAGCGGGGCCGAAGAGCAGTACTTC.

The sample holds a few counts of this clonotype. The V and J genes are TRBV19 and TRBJ2-3; 13 bases are shared with TRBD2. V was pared by 4 bases and J by 5 bases, with 9 bases of the junction left unmatched. Per germline, CDR1 LNHDA and CDR2 SQIVND (reference sequence). CDR3 length: 17 residues. The CDR3 protein is CASSTKTSGGPIDTQYF. As DNA, the CDR3 is TGTGCCAGTAGTACTAAGACTAGCGGGGGGCCCATAGATACGCAGTATTTT.

The chain employs TRBV5-1 and TRBJ2-4; the match to TRBD2 covers 7 bases. From germline, CDR1 is SGHRS and CDR2 YFSETQ. Trimming took 5 bases from V and 8 from J; bases not matched to a gene: 13. This CDR3 is built from 15 residues. The CDR3 sequence is CASSSRGLSGDIQYF. The DNA of the CDR3 is TGCGCCAGCAGTTCTCGCGGACTCAGCGGGGACATTCAGTACTTC.

This clonotype was picked up one time. The chain joins TRBV20-1 to TRBJ2-1; 13 bases align to TRBD2. CDR1 DFQATT and CDR2 SNEGSKA come from the germline V gene (reference sequence). J gave up 8 bases and V 4 bases, and 23 bases lay outside the gene matches. This CDR3 comprises 20 residues. In DNA form, the CDR3 reads TGCAGTGCTACCCCGACCCAACTAGCGGGAGGGCTGGTTTTTACGCATGAGCAGTTCTTC. Translated, it gives CSATPTQLAGGLVFTHEQFF.

Many counts were recorded for this clonotype. J is TRBJ2-2 and V is TRBV4-1; weak D call: TRBD2 (5 bases). The V end was cut by 1 base, the J end by 4 bases, with 13 bases between. In germline, CDR1 is MGHRA, CDR2 YSYEKL. There are 16 residues in the CDR3. This chain's CDR3 is CASSQGRGGFTGELFF. In nucleotides, the CDR3 is TGCGCCAGCAGCCAAGGCCGAGGCGGGTTCACCGGGGAGCTGTTTTTT.

This clonotype has at least ten counts. This sequence joins TRBV28 and TRBJ2-7; 8 bases line up with TRBD1. With V trimmed by 2 bases and J by 6 bases, 9 bases remained unmatched. Per the germline V gene, CDR1 is MDHEN and CDR2 is SYDVKM. CDR3 length equals 15 residues. The CDR3: CASSLGQGRGVEQYF. DNA of the CDR3: TGTGCCAGCAGTTTAGGACAGGGTAGAGGGGTCGAGCAGTACTTC.

This clonotype was observed a few times. This chain joins TRBV28 and TRBJ2-5; D might be TRBD1 or TRBD2, each matching 6 bases. The CDR3 length is 13 residues. The germline gives CDR1 MDHEN, CDR2 SYDVKM. V shed 6 bases and J shed 5 bases, with 13 bases lying between them. The CDR3 DNA reads as TGTGCCAGCAGAAAGGGGGGAGGCGAGACCCAGTACTTC. Amino acids: CASRKGGGETQYF. The full variable domain, with the rest looked up from reference TRBV28 and TRBJ2-5, is DVKVTQSSRYLVKRTGEKVFLECVQDMDHENMFWYRQDPGLGLRLIYFSYDVKMKEKGDIPEGYSVSREKKERFSLILESASTNQTSMYLCASRKGGGETQYFGPGTRLLVL.

The chain carries TRBV5-5 and TRBJ1-2, with D uncertain. V was cut by 3 bases and J by 5 bases, with 14 bases left in between. The CDR3 has 14 residues. Germline CDR1 is SGHKS and CDR2 is YYEKEE (reference sequence). CDR3 region: CASSSGPNPYGYTF. The CDR3 DNA reads TGTGCCAGCAGCTCCGGTCCCAACCCTTATGGCTACACCTTC. Complete variable domain (other parts from reference TRBV5-5 and TRBJ1-2): DAGVTQSPTHLIKTRGQQVTLRCSPISGHKSVSWYQQVLGQGPQFIFQYYEKEERGRGNFPDRFSARQFPNYSSELNVNALLLGDSALYLCASSSGPNPYGYTFGSGTRLTVV.

This clonotype was seen only a few times. The chain couples TRBV20-1 to TRBJ2-3; 10 positions match TRBD2. J gave up 5 bases and V 5 bases, and 10 bases lay outside the gene matches. CDR1 and CDR2 from the germline V gene are DFQATT and SNEGSKA (reference sequence). The CDR3 consists of 15 residues. CDR3 in amino acids: CSARASGGKGDTQYF. CDR3 nucleotides: TGCAGTGCTCGGGCTAGCGGGGGAAAGGGAGATACGCAGTATTTT.

This clonotype was observed many times. The chain is built from TRBV19 and TRBJ2-7; 11 bases fit TRBD2. Germline-derived CDR1 and CDR2 are LNHDA and SQIVND (reference sequence). V was clipped by 4 bases and J by 5 bases; unmatched bases: 7. The CDR3 spans 15 residues. The chain's CDR3 is CASSTLAGGPHEQYF. The DNA of the CDR3 is TGTGCCAGTAGTACGTTAGCGGGAGGGCCGCACGAGCAGTACTTC.